These 2 T cell receptor beta chains were all obtained from the same sample, sequenced in a study of blood T cell repertoires in COVID-19. The method was immunoSEQ multiplex PCR; TCRdb's version includes in-frame clones alone and lacks a portion of them. The sample consists of more than 65,000 clones, roughly 82% of them appearing once. Sequenced: peripheral blood. The receptors come from a human donor in a cohort sampled during active COVID-19.

CDR3 in DNA: TGCGCCAGCAGCTCCGCCTCGCGGGGTAACTACAATGAGCAGTTCTTC. Translation gives CASSSASRGNYNEQFF. V is TRBV5-1 and J is TRBJ2-1; a possible D gene is TRBD2 (6 bases). V gave up 3 bases and J gave up 3 bases, with 16 bases separating them. Germline V gene sequence: CDR1 SGHRS, CDR2 YFSETQ. The CDR3 has 16 residues.

The chain uses TRBV18 and TRBJ2-7; TRBD1 agrees at 8 bases. The CDR3 covers 16 residues. In germline, CDR1 is KGHSH, CDR2 LQKENI. The trim removed 1 base at V and 6 bases at J, leaving 11 bases unmatched. CDR3 in amino acids: CASSPLQQGEDREQYF. In DNA, the CDR3 is TGTGCCAGCTCACCACTTCAACAGGGGGAGGATCGCGAGCAGTACTTC.